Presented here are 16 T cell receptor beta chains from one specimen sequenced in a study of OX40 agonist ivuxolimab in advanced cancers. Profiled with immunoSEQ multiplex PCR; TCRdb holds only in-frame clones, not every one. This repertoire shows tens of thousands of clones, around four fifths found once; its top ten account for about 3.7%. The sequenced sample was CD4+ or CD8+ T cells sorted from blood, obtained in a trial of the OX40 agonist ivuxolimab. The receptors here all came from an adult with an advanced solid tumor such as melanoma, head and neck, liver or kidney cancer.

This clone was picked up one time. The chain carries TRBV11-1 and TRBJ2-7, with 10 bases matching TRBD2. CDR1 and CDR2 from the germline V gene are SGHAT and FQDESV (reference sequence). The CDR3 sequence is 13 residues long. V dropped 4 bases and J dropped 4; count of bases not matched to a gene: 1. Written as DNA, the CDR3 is TGTGCCAGCAGCTCTAGCGGGAGATACGAGCAGTACTTC. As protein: CASSSSGRYEQYF.

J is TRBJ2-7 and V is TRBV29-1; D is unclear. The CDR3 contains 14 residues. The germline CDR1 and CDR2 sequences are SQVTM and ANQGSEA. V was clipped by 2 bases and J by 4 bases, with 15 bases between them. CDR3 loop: CSVELRLKPYEQYF. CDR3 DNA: TGCAGCGTTGAACTCAGGCTAAAGCCTTACGAGCAGTACTTC.

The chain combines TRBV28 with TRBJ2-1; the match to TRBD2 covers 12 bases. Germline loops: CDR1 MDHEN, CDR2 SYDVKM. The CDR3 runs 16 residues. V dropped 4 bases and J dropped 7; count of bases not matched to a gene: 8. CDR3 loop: CASSSLAGGIWNEQFF. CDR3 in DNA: TGTGCCAGCAGTTCGCTAGCGGGAGGGATATGGAATGAGCAGTTCTTC.

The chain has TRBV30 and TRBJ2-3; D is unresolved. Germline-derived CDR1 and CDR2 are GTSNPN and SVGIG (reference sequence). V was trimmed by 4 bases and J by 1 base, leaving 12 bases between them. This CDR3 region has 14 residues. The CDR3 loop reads CAWTHYLGTDTQYF. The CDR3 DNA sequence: TGTGCCTGGACCCACTATCTTGGCACAGATACGCAGTATTTT.

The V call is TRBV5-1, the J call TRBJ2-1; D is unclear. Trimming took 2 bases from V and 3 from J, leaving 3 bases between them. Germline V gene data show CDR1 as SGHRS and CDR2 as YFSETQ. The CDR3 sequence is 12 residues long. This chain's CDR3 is CASSFGYNEQFF. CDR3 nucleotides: TGCGCCAGCAGCTTCGGCTACAATGAGCAGTTCTTC.

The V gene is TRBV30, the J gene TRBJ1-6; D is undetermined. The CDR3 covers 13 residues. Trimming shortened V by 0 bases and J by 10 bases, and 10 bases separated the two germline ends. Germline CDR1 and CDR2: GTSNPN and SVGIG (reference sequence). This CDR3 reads CAWSVRGESPLHF. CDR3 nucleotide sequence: TGTGCCTGGAGTGTACGCGGGGAATCACCCCTCCACTTT.

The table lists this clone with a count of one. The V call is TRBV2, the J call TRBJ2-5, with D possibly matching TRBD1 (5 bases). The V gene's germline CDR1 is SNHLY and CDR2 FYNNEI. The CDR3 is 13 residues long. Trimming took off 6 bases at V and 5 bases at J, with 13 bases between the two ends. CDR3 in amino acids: CASRIQGPETQYF. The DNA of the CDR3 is TGTGCCAGCAGGATCCAGGGTCCGGAGACCCAGTACTTC.

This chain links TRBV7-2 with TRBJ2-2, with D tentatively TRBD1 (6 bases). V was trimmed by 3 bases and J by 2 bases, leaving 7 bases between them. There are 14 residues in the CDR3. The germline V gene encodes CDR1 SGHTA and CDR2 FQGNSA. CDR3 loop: CASSLDSNTGELFF. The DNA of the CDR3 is TGTGCCAGCAGCTTGGACAGCAACACCGGGGAGCTGTTTTTT.

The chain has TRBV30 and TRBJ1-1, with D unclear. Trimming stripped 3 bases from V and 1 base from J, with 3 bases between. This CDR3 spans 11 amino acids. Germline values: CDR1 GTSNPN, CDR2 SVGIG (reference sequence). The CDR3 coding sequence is TGTGCCTGGAGAGAGAACACTGAAGCTTTCTTT. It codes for CAWRENTEAFF.

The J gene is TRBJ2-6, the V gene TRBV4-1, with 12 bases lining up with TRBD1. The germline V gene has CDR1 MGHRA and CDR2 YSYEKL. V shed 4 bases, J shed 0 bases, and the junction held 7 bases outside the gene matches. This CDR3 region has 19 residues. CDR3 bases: TGCGCCAGCAGCCGTGGGACAGGGGGCTCTCCCTCTGGGGCCAACGTCCTGACTTTC. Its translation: CASSRGTGGSPSGANVLTF.

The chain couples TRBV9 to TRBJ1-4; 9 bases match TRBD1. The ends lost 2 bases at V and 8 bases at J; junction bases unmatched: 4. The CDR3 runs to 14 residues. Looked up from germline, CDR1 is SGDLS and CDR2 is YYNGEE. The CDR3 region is CASSVGQGGEKLFF. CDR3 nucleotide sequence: TGTGCCAGCAGCGTGGGACAGGGCGGCGAAAAACTGTTTTTT. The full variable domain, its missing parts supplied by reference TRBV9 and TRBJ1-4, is DSGVTQTPKHLITATGQRVTLRCSPRSGDLSVYWYQQSLDQGLQFLIQYYNGEERAKGNILERFSAQQFPDLHSELNLSSLELGDSALYFCASSVGQGGEKLFFGSGTQLSVL.

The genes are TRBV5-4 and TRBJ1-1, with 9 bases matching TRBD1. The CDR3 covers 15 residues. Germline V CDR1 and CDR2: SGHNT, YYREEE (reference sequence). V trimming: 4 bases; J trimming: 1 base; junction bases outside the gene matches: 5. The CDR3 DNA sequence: TGTGCCAGCAGCCCCGGGACAGGGAGGAACACTGAAGCTTTCTTT. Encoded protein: CASSPGTGRNTEAFF.

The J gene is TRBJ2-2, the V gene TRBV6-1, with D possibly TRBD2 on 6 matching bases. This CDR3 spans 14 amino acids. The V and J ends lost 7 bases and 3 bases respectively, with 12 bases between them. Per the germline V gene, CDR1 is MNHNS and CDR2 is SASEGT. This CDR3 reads CASISWGDTGELFF. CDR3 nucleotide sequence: TGTGCCAGCATTAGTTGGGGGGACACCGGGGAGCTGTTTTTT.

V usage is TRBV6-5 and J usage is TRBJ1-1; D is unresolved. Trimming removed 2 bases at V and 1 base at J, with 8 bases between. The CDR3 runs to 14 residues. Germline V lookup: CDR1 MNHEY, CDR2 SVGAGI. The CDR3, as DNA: TGTGCCAGCAGTTACGCCTATCAGAACACTGAAGCTTTCTTT. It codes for CASSYAYQNTEAFF.

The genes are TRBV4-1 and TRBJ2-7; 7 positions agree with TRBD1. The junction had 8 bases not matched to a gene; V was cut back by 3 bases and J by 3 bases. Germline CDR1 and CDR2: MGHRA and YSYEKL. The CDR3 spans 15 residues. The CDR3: CASSQVGQVYYEQYF. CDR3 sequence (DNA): TGCGCCAGCAGCCAGGTAGGACAGGTGTACTACGAGCAGTACTTC.

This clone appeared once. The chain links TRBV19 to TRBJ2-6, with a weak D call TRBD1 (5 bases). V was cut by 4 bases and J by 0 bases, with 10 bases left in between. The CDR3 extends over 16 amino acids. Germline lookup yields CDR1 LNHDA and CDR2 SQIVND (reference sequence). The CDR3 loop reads CASSTLDSSGANVLTF. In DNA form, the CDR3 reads TGTGCCAGTAGTACCCTCGACAGCTCTGGGGCCAACGTCCTGACTTTC.